These T cell receptor beta chains were read from a single sample in a study of blood T cell repertoires in COVID-19. Profiling relied on immunoSEQ multiplex PCR, and the TCRdb table lists in-frame clones only, not all of them. This table holds about 310,000 clones, 90% found once. The sample taken for sequencing was peripheral blood. These receptors all come from a woman aged 40 to 50 with COVID-19, enrolled during active disease. The CDR3 runs from the conserved cysteine through the conserved F or W. A D gene is named only where the DNA matches it firmly.

J: TRBJ1-1; length: 15; V: TRBV18; D: TRBD1; DNA: TGTGCCAGCTCAGCGACTCGGACAGGGCACACTGAAGCTTTCTTT; CDR3: CASSATRTGHTEAFF
J: TRBJ1-6; length: 17; V: TRBV7-9; D: -; DNA: TGTGCCAGCAGCCGGGGAGGGGGACGCTCCTATAATTCACCCCTCCACTTT; CDR3: CASSRGGGRSYNSPLHF
J: TRBJ2-7; length: 15; V: TRBV5-1; D: -; DNA: TGCGCCAGCTGTTTTTCCCGGTTTTCCTCCTACGAGCAGTACTTC; CDR3: CASCFSRFSSYEQYF
J: TRBJ2-2; length: 14; V: TRBV7-9; D: -; DNA: TGTGCCAGCAGCATACTACGTGGCACCGGGGAGCTGTTTTTT; CDR3: CASSILRGTGELFF
J: TRBJ2-1; length: 14; V: TRBV6-2/TRBV6-3; D: -; DNA: TGTGCCAGCAGTTCACCAGCGGATTACAATGAGCAGTTCTTC; CDR3: CASSSPADYNEQFF
J: TRBJ2-1; length: 14; V: TRBV2; D: TRBD2; DNA: TGTGCCAGCAATAACGGGGGGGCCGGTAATGAGCAGTTCTTC; CDR3: CASNNGGAGNEQFF
J: TRBJ2-1; length: 15; V: TRBV9; D: TRBD1; DNA: TGTGCCAGCAGCGTCCGGGACAGGGGGCCAAATGAGCAGTTCTTC; CDR3: CASSVRDRGPNEQFF
J: TRBJ2-2; length: 16; V: TRBV15; D: TRBD1; DNA: TGTGCCACCAGCAGAGATGGACAGGGGGGGACCGGGGAGCTGTTTTTT; CDR3: CATSRDGQGGTGELFF
J: TRBJ1-2; length: 12; V: TRBV30; D: TRBD1; DNA: TGTGCCGGGACAGGGCTCTTTGGGGGCTACACCTTC; CDR3: CAGTGLFGGYTF
J: TRBJ2-5; length: 15; V: TRBV2; D: -; DNA: TGTGCCAGCAGTGACGGGGGGCCCCTCCAAGAGACCCAGTACTTC; CDR3: CASSDGGPLQETQYF
J: TRBJ1-1; length: 15; V: TRBV6-5; D: -; DNA: TGTGCCAGCAGTTACCGTGGTGAAGGGGTCACTGAAGCTTTCTTT; CDR3: CASSYRGEGVTEAFF
J: TRBJ1-3; length: 14; V: TRBV30; D: -; DNA: TGTGCCTGGAGTCTCAGGGGTTCTGGAAACACCATATATTTT; CDR3: CAWSLRGSGNTIYF
J: TRBJ1-2; length: 13; V: TRBV9; D: -; DNA: TGTGCCAGCAGCGTAAGTGGAGGGTATGGCTACACCTTC; CDR3: CASSVSGGYGYTF
J: TRBJ2-3; length: 15; V: TRBV5-4; D: TRBD2; DNA: TGTGCCAGCAGCCTCGGGGGGGGTGGATCCGATACGCAGTATTTT; CDR3: CASSLGGGGSDTQYF
J: TRBJ1-2; length: 13; V: TRBV27; D: TRBD1; DNA: TGTGCCAGCAGACGGACAGGGATCTATGGCTACACCTTC; CDR3: CASRRTGIYGYTF
J: TRBJ2-7; length: 15; V: TRBV27; D: TRBD2; DNA: TGTGCCAGCAGTTTCCTTAGCGGGAGGAGGGGCGAGCAGTACTTC; CDR3: CASSFLSGRRGEQYF
J: TRBJ2-1; length: 16; V: TRBV27; D: TRBD2; DNA: TGTGCCAGCAGTTTACTAGCGGGAAGCTCCTACAATGAGCAGTTCTTC; CDR3: CASSLLAGSSYNEQFF
J: TRBJ1-1; length: 18; V: TRBV30; D: TRBD1; DNA: TGTGCCTGGAGTGGCTACCGGACAGGGAATAGTCCTGACACTGAAGCTTTCTTT; CDR3: CAWSGYRTGNSPDTEAFF
J: TRBJ2-7; length: 16; V: TRBV28; D: TRBD1; DNA: TGTGCCAGCACCTACCGGGTGGGACAGGGTGTCCACGAGCAGTACTTC; CDR3: CASTYRVGQGVHEQYF
J: TRBJ2-5; length: 16; V: TRBV28; D: TRBD2; DNA: TGTGCCAGCAGTCCCCAACTAGCGGGGCTCCAAGAGACCCAGTACTTC; CDR3: CASSPQLAGLQETQYF
J: TRBJ2-3; length: 15; V: TRBV5-1; D: -; DNA: TGCGCCAGCAGCTTTGCGCATGCCGGCACAGATACGCAGTATTTT; CDR3: CASSFAHAGTDTQYF
J: TRBJ1-4; length: 14; V: TRBV5-1; D: -; DNA: TGCGCCAGCAGCCAGGCCGCAACTAATGAAAAACTGTTTTTT; CDR3: CASSQAATNEKLFF
J: TRBJ2-1; length: 14; V: TRBV6-5; D: TRBD2; DNA: TGTGCCAGCCTGACTAGCGCAACAAACAATGAGCAGTTCTTC; CDR3: CASLTSATNNEQFF
J: TRBJ1-1; length: 19; V: TRBV6-2/TRBV6-3; D: TRBD1; DNA: TGTGCCAGCAGTTACTCGTTTACGAGACAGGGGCGCTCTGCCACTGAAGCTTTCTTT; CDR3: CASSYSFTRQGRSATEAFF